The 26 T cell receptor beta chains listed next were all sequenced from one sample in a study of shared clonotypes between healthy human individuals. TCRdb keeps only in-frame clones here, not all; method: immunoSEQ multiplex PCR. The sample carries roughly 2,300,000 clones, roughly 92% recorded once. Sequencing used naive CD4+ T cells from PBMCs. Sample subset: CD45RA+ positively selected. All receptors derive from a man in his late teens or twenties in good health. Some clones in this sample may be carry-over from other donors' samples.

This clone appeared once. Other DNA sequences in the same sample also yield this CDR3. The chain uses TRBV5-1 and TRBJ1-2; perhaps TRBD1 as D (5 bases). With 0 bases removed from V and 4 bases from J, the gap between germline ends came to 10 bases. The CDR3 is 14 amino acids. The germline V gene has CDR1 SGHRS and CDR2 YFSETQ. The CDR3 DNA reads TGCGCCAGCAGCTTGGGTCAGGGAATCTATGGCTACACCTTC. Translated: CASSLGQGIYGYTF.

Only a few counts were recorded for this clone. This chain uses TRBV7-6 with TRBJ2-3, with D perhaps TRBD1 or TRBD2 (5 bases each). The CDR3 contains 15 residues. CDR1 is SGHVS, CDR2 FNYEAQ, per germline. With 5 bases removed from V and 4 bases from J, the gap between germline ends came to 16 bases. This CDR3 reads CASSPGTPKSDTQYF. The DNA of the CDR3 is TGTGCCAGCAGCCCAGGGACGCCCAAATCAGATACGCAGTATTTT.

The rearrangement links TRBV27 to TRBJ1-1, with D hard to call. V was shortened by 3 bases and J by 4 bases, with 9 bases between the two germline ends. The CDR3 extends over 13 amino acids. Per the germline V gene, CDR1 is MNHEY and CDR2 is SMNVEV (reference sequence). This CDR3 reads CASSLSRSTEAFF. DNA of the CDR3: TGTGCCAGCAGTTTGTCCCGAAGCACTGAAGCTTTCTTT.

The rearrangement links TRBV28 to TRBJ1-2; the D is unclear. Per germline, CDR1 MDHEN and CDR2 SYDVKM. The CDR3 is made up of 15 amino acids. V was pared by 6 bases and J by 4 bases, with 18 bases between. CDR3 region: CASSPISPRTYGYTF. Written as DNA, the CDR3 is TGTGCCAGCAGCCCCATCTCGCCCAGGACCTATGGCTACACCTTC.

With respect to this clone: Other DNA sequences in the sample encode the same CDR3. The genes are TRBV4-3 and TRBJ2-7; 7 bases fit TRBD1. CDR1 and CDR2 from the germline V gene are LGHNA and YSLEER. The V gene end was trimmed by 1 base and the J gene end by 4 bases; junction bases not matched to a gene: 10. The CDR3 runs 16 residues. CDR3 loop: CASSQASGTDFYEQYF. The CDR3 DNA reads TGCGCCAGCAGCCAAGCTTCAGGGACAGACTTTTACGAGCAGTACTTC.

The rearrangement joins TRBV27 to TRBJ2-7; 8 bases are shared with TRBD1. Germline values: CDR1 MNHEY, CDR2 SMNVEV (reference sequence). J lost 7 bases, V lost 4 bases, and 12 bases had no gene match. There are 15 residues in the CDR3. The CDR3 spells CASSSDNGGQGEQYF. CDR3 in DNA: TGTGCCAGCAGTTCAGATAACGGCGGACAGGGAGAGCAGTACTTC.

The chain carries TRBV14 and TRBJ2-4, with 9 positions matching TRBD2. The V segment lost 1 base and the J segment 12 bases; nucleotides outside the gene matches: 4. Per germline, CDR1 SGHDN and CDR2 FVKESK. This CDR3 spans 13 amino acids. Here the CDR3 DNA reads TGTGCCAGCAGCCAAGGGCAGGGACTAGCTCAGTACTTC. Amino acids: CASSQGQGLAQYF.

DNA of the CDR3: TGTGCCAGCACCCGGGACAGGGTCGACACTGAAGCTTTCTTT. Protein sequence: CASTRDRVDTEAFF. This rearrangement joins TRBV19 to TRBJ1-1; TRBD1 aligns across 9 bases. CDR3 length: 14 amino acids. Germline-derived CDR1 and CDR2 are LNHDA and SQIVND (reference sequence). The junction had 8 bases not matched to a gene; V was cut back by 9 bases and J by 3 bases.

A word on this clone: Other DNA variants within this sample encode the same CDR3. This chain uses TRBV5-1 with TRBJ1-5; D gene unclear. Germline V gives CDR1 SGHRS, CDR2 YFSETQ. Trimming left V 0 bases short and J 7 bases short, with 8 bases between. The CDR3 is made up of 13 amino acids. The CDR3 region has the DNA TGCGCCAGCAGCTTGGGGGGAGGACAGCCCCAGCATTTT. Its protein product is CASSLGGGQPQHF.

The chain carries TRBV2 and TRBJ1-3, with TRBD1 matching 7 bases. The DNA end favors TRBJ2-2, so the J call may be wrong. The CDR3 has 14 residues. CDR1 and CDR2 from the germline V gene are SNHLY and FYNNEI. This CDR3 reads CASSGTGATGELFF. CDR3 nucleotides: TGTGCCAGCAGTGGGACAGGTGCCACCGGGGAGCTGTTTTTT.

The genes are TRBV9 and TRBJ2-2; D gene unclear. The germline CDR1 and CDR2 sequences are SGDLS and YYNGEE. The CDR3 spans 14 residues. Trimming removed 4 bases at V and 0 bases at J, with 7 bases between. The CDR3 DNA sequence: TGTGCCAGCAGCTCCCTGACGAACACCGGGGAGCTGTTTTTT. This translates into CASSSLTNTGELFF.

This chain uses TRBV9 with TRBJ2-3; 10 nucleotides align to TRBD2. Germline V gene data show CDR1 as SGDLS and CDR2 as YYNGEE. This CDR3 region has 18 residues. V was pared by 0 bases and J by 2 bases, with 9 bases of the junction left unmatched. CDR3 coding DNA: TGTGCCAGCAGCGTAGCACGTCAACTAGCGGGACACACAGATACGCAGTATTTT. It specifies CASSVARQLAGHTDTQYF.

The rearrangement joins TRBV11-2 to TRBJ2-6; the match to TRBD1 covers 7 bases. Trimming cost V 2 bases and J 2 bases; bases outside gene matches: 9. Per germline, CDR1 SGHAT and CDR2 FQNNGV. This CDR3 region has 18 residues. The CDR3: CASSLRVTRGPGANVLTF. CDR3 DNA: TGTGCCAGCAGCTTAAGGGTAACGAGGGGGCCTGGGGCCAACGTCCTGACTTTC.

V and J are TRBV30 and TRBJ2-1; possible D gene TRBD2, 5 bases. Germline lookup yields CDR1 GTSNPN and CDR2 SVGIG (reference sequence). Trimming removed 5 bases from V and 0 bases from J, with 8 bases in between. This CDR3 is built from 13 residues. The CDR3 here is CAWVASSYNEQFF. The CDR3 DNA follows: TGTGCCTGGGTAGCGTCCTCCTACAATGAGCAGTTCTTC.

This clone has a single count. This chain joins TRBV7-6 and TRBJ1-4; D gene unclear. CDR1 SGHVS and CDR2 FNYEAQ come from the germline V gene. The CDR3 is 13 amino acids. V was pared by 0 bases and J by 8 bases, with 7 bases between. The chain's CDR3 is CASSLAPSEKLFF. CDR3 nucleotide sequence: TGTGCCAGCAGCTTAGCGCCGAGCGAAAAACTGTTTTTT.

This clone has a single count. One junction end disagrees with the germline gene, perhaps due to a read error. The CDR3 loop is CSAWTGNGKLFF. CDR3 nucleotide sequence: TGCAGCGCTTGGACAGGGAATGGAAAACTGTTTTTT. The gene calls are TRBV29-1 and TRBJ1-4, with 8 bases lining up with TRBD1. The V gene's germline CDR1 is SQVTM and CDR2 ANQGSEA. The CDR3 runs to 12 residues.

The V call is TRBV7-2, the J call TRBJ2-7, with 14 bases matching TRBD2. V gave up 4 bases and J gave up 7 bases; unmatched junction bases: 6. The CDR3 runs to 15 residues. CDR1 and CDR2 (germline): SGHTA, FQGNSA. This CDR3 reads CASSSGLAGGWEQYF. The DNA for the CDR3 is TGTGCCAGCAGCTCAGGACTAGCGGGAGGCTGGGAGCAGTACTTC.

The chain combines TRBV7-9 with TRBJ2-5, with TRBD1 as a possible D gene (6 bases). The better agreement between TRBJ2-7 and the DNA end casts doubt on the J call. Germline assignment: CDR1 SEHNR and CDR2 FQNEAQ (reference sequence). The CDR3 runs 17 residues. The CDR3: CASSLAYTGTSSYEQYF. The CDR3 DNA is TGTGCCAGCAGCTTAGCTTACACAGGGACCAGCTCCTACGAGCAGTACTTC.

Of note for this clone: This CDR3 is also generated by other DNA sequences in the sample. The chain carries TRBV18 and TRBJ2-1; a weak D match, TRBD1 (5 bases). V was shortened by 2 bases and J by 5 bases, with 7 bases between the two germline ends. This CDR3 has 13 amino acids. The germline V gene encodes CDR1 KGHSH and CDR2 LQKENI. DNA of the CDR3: TGTGCCAGCTCACCATCACAGGACAATGAGCAGTTCTTC. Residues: CASSPSQDNEQFF.

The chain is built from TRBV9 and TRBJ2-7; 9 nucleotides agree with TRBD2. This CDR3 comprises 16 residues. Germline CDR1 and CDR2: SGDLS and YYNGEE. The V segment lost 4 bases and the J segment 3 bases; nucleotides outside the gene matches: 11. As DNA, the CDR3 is TGTGCCAGCAGCAACACCGGGACTAGCAGATACTACGAGCAGTACTTC. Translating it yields CASSNTGTSRYYEQYF.

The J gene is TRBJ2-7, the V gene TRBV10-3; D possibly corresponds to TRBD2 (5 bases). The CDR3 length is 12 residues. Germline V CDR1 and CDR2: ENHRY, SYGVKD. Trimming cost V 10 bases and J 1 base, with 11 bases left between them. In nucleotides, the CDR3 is TGTGCCACCTCGCCGGGGTCCTACGAGCAGTACTTC. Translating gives CATSPGSYEQYF.

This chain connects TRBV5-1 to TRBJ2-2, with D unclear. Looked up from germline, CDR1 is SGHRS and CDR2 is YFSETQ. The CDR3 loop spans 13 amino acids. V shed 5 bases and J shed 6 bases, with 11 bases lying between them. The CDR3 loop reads CASRRPSSGELFF. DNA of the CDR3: TGCGCCAGCAGGCGACCCTCGTCCGGGGAGCTGTTTTTT.

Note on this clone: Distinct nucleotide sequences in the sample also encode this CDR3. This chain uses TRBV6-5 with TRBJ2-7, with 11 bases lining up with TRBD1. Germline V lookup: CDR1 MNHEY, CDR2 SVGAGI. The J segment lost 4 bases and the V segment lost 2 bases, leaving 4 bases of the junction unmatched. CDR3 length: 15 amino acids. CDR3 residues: CASSYLGTGGYEQYF. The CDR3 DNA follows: TGTGCCAGCAGTTACCTCGGGACAGGGGGGTACGAGCAGTACTTC.

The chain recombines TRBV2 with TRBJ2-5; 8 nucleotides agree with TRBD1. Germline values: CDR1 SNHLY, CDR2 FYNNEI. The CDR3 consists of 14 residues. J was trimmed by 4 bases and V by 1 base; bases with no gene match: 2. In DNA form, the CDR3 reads TGTGCCAGCAGTGAAGGCAGGGGGCCAGAGACCCAGTACTTC. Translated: CASSEGRGPETQYF.

The CDR3 nucleotides read TGTGCCAGCAGCGTAGATTCGCCGAGGTACAATGAGCAGTTCTTC. Translation: CASSVDSPRYNEQFF. The chain joins TRBV9 to TRBJ2-1; no firm D call. This CDR3 has 15 residues. The germline CDR1 and CDR2 sequences are SGDLS and YYNGEE. V lost 0 bases and J lost 4, with 11 bases in between.

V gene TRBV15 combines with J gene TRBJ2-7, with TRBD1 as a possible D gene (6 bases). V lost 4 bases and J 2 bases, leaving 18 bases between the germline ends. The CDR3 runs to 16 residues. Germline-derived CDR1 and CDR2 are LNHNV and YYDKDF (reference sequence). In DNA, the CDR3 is TGTGCCACCAGCAAGAGGGGGTTTAATGGCCCCTACGAGCAGTACTTC. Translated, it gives CATSKRGFNGPYEQYF.